These 12 T cell receptor beta chains came from one sample sequenced in a study of glioma-infiltrating T cells. Using RNA template, CDR3s of TCR alpha and beta were amplified with iRepertoire arm-PCR. A single record per CDR3 protein comes from TCRdb applying MiXCR to the multiplex PCR reads. This table holds over 100,000 distinct CDR3 sequences, under 30% found once. What was sequenced was glioma tissue, nonneoplastic brain tissue, or PBMCs (not recorded which). These receptors came from a human donor with low-grade glioma or glioblastoma, undergoing nonglioma brain surgery, or in good health (not recorded which).

This clonotype appeared many times. This chain links TRBV28 with TRBJ2-7; D gene unclear. The CDR3 extends over 14 amino acids. Germline V gene sequence: CDR1 MDHEN, CDR2 SYDVKM. Trimming stripped 6 bases from V and 0 bases from J, with 12 bases between. The CDR3 bases are TGTGCCAGCAGCCTGATGAGCTTCTCCTACGAGCAGTACTTC. Amino acid sequence: CASSLMSFSYEQYF.

About this clonotype itself: This may arise from a read error, as a much more abundant clone is one base away. The chain links TRBV4-1 to TRBJ2-2; no clear D. Germline loops: CDR1 MGHRA, CDR2 YSYEKL. The CDR3 is made up of 15 amino acids. CDR3 sequence (DNA): TGCACCAGCAGGCTCTCGACCCAGAACACCGGGGAGCTGTTTTTT. It translates to CTSRLSTQNTGELFF.

This clonotype was recorded many times. This chain uses TRBV5-1 with TRBJ2-7; TRBD2 might be the D (6 bases). The germline V and J ends were trimmed by 4 bases and 7 bases, with 12 bases remaining between them. CDR1 is SGHRS, CDR2 YFSETQ, per germline. The CDR3 spans 12 residues. Here the CDR3 reads CASSHQGTEQYF. The CDR3 region has the DNA TGCGCCAGCAGCCATCAAGGGACTGAGCAGTACTTC.

This clonotype was seen repeatedly, ten times or more. This chain connects TRBV19 to TRBJ1-1, with D maybe TRBD1 (5 bases). The germline V gene has CDR1 LNHDA and CDR2 SQIVND (reference sequence). The V end lost 9 bases, the J end lost 4 bases, and 12 bases lay between the germline ends. This CDR3 comprises 12 residues. The CDR3: CASRGEGTEAFF. The DNA for the CDR3 is TGTGCCAGCAGAGGGGAGGGCACTGAAGCTTTCTTT.

In the case of this clonotype: The conserved phenylalanine or tryptophan is not found at the CDR3 terminus, so this likely reflects a read error. The CDR3 nucleotides are TGTGCCAGCAATGCCAGAAACAATGAGCAGTTCTGC. Encoded protein: CASNARNNEQFC. This chain joins TRBV27 and TRBJ2-1; D remains ambiguous. The CDR3 consists of 12 residues. Germline V gene data show CDR1 as MNHEY and CDR2 as SMNVEV (reference sequence). V was cut by 7 bases and J by 5 bases, with 9 bases left in between.

This clonotype was detected ten times or more. This CDR3 is CASSQIRVVRNTEAFF. The CDR3 DNA follows: TGTGCCAGCAGCCAGATCAGGGTTGTGAGGAACACTGAAGCTTTCTTT. This chain joins TRBV14 and TRBJ1-1, with D possibly being TRBD1 (5 bases). CDR1 is SGHDN, CDR2 FVKESK, per germline. Trimming shortened V by 3 bases and J by 1 base, and 15 bases separated the two germline ends. The CDR3 contains 16 residues.

In this sample, this clonotype turned up once. One end of the junction is discordant with germline, which a read error may explain. The chain joins TRBV7-2 to TRBJ1-5, with 8 bases lining up with TRBD1. The CDR3 consists of 15 residues. Germline CDR1 SGHTA, CDR2 FQGNSA. This CDR3 reads CASSLQGASNQLQHF. As DNA, the CDR3 is TGTGCCAGCAGCTTGCAGGGGGCTAGCAATCAGCTCCAGCATTTT.

Many counts were recorded for this clonotype. At one of its ends the junction is not consistent with the germline gene, which may arise from a read error. V is TRBV6-1 and J is TRBJ2-1; no firm D call. The germline V gene has CDR1 MNHNS and CDR2 SASEGT. This CDR3 spans 15 amino acids. The CDR3 loop is CASTPRVSSYNKQFF. The CDR3 bases are TGTGCCAGCACCCCCCGGGTCAGCTCCTACAATAAGCAGTTCTTC.

In this sample, this clonotype turned up many times. The rearrangement joins TRBV7-2 to TRBJ1-5; D ambiguous. From germline, CDR1 is SGHTA and CDR2 FQGNSA. V lost 2 bases, J lost 7 bases, and 15 bases lay in between. The CDR3 sequence is 15 residues long. The CDR3 DNA follows: TGTGCCAGCAGCTTATCTTTGGGTGTCGGGCAGCCCCAGCATTTT. It translates to CASSLSLGVGQPQHF.

This clonotype was seen ten or more times. Sequence at one end of the junction differs from germline and may be a read error. This chain uses TRBV11-3 with TRBJ1-1; D not certain. Germline values: CDR1 SGHNT, CDR2 YENEEA. The CDR3 runs 13 residues. CDR3 region: CASSLDRVAEAFF. In nucleotides, the CDR3 is TGTGCCAGCAGCCTAGATAGAGTCGCTGAAGCTTTCTTT.

This clonotype was counted many times. The chain carries TRBV2 and TRBJ1-3; the D gene is possibly TRBD1 (5 bases). Looked up from germline, CDR1 is SNHLY and CDR2 is FYNNEI. Trimming cost V 6 bases and J 0 bases, with 12 bases left between them. The CDR3 extends over 15 amino acids. The CDR3 nucleotides read TGTGCCAGCAGATTAAGGGGAGGCTCTGGAAACACCATATATTTT. Amino acids: CASRLRGGSGNTIYF.

V and J are TRBV11-3 and TRBJ2-7; 10 bases fit TRBD1. CDR3 length equals 14 residues. The trim removed 6 bases at V and 3 bases at J, leaving 5 bases unmatched. In germline, CDR1 is SGHNT, CDR2 YENEEA. This CDR3 is CASRGQGSYYEQYF. In nucleotides, the CDR3 is TGTGCCAGCAGGGGACAGGGGAGTTACTACGAGCAGTACTTC.